The sequence of this TCR beta chain was determined in a study of T cell responses to AZD1222 COVID-19 vaccine. Study-wide findings and caveats: Repertoire sampling happened only post peak T cell response. Baseline testing showed seropositivity in only six or seven AZD1222 recipients. The donor cohort was predominantly white British with a female majority, and clonal diversity may have been underestimated.

CDR1 and CDR2 from the germline V gene are MDHEN and SYDVKM. Germline trimming cut 5 bases from V and 4 bases from J; bases unmatched to any gene: 13. This CDR3 region has 17 residues. Clones were read by immunoSEQ multiplex PCR, and TCRdb kept only the in-frame ones, dropping some. This table has 100,000 to 150,000 clones, over 75% appearing once. Turning to this clone: What it binds is not known.

The gene calls are TRBV28 and TRBJ1-4; 7 bases match TRBD1. The specimen was peripheral blood, collected on day 0 of AZD1222 vaccination. This TCR came from an adult in good health. CDR3 in amino acids: CASSPSGDRTLNEKLFF. The CDR3 DNA reads as TGTGCCAGCAGTCCTTCGGGGGACAGAACCCTTAATGAAAAACTGTTTTTT.